Listed below are T cell receptor beta chains from one sample, sequenced in a study of neoadjuvant anti-PD-1 for oral cavity cancer. Sequencing used immunoSEQ multiplex PCR; TCRdb keeps in-frame clones, though not all of them. The table has tens of thousands of clones, 70% to 85% seen once; the top ten hold 2% to 3%. The sequences come from PBMCs, collected before nivolumab (anti-PD-1) treatment. The receptors come from a person aged 35 to 85 with oral cavity squamous cell carcinoma. Both conserved end residues are part of each CDR3. A D gene is named only where the DNA matches it firmly. Where a row states a size, it is once, few, many or the class of an expanded clone; other rows omit it.

J gene	D gene	clone size	V gene	CDR3 protein	CDR3 DNA
TRBJ1-2	TRBD1	few	TRBV30	CAWSRDRGYTF	TGTGCCTGGAGTCGGGACAGGGGCTACACCTTC
TRBJ2-1	TRBD2	NA	TRBV5-1	CASRPTVLAGFNEQFF	TGCGCCAGCAGACCAACGGTTCTAGCGGGCTTCAATGAGCAGTTCTTC
TRBJ1-2	NA	few	TRBV7-3	CASSRPGGEGYTF	TGTGCCAGCAGCCGGCCGGGGGGCGAGGGCTACACCTTC
TRBJ1-2	NA	NA	TRBV30	CAWSRDSNYGYTF	TGTGCCTGGAGTCGTGACAGCAACTATGGCTACACCTTC
TRBJ1-1	TRBD1	NA	TRBV5-1	CASSLTGQRNTEAFF	TGCGCCAGCAGCTTGACGGGACAGCGGAACACTGAAGCTTTCTTT
TRBJ1-2	NA	NA	TRBV5-1	CASSLDGRGFGYTF	TGCGCCAGCAGCTTGGATGGGAGGGGATTTGGCTACACCTTC
TRBJ2-7	NA	NA	TRBV10-3	CAIGVGDGAYEQYF	TGTGCCATCGGTGTCGGGGACGGAGCCTACGAGCAGTACTTC
TRBJ2-1	NA	NA	TRBV9	CASTSYTRDEQFF	TGTGCCAGCACCAGTTATACTCGCGATGAGCAGTTCTTC
TRBJ1-2	NA	NA	TRBV7-9	CASSLASSNGYTF	TGTGCCAGCAGCTTAGCGTCCAGCAACGGCTACACCTTC
TRBJ1-1	NA	NA	TRBV2	CASSEGGRTEAFF	TGTGCCAGCAGCGAGGGGGGGCGAACTGAAGCTTTCTTT
TRBJ1-2	TRBD1	NA	TRBV19	CASRGQGGNYGYTF	TGTGCCAGCAGGGGACAGGGAGGCAACTATGGCTACACCTTC
TRBJ2-1	TRBD2	NA	TRBV2	CASSETSGAYNEQFF	TGTGCCAGCAGTGAGACTAGCGGGGCCTACAATGAGCAGTTCTTC
TRBJ2-1	TRBD1	NA	TRBV11-2	CASSAHQGVALQFF	TGTGCCAGCAGCGCTCACCAGGGGGTGGCCCTTCAGTTCTTC
TRBJ1-6	NA	NA	TRBV9	CASNQRGNSPLHF	TGTGCCAGCAATCAGAGGGGTAATTCACCCCTCCACTTT
TRBJ2-1	NA	NA	TRBV6-6	CASSYSRGGNEQFF	TGTGCCAGCAGTTACTCGAGGGGGGGAAATGAGCAGTTCTTC
TRBJ2-7	NA	NA	TRBV27	CASSLSTGGGEQYF	TGTGCCAGCAGTTTATCCACAGGGGGGGGAGAGCAGTACTTC
TRBJ2-5	TRBD1	NA	TRBV19	CASSTGTGSGETQYF	TGTGCCAGTAGCACCGGGACAGGGTCAGGGGAGACCCAGTACTTC
TRBJ1-2	NA	NA	TRBV5-1	CASSQTPGNYGYTF	TGCGCCAGCAGCCAGACCCCAGGGAACTATGGCTACACCTTC
TRBJ2-5	TRBD1	NA	TRBV5-1	CASSGAGTGIYETQYF	TGCGCCAGCAGCGGGGCCGGGACAGGGATTTACGAGACCCAGTACTTC
TRBJ1-1	TRBD1	many	TRBV9	CASSAGQGAMTEAFF	TGTGCCAGCAGCGCCGGACAGGGGGCGATGACTGAAGCTTTCTTT
TRBJ1-2	TRBD1	NA	TRBV7-9	CASSLRDSSHGYTF	TGTGCCAGCAGCCTCCGGGACAGTTCTCATGGCTACACCTTC
TRBJ1-2	NA	few	TRBV27	CASSLSRGGADGYTF	TGTGCCAGCAGTTTATCGCGCGGAGGAGCTGATGGCTACACCTTC
TRBJ2-1	TRBD2	NA	TRBV10-1	CASSEWTAGGEQFF	TGCGCCAGCAGTGAGTGGACGGCGGGGGGTGAGCAGTTCTTC
TRBJ2-6	NA	NA	TRBV7-2	CASSLKGGTGANVLTF	TGTGCCAGCAGCTTAAAGGGTGGAACTGGGGCCAACGTCCTGACTTTC
TRBJ2-1	TRBD2	once	TRBV5-8	CASSLGGLAGYNEQFF	TGTGCCAGCAGCTTGGGTGGGCTAGCGGGCTACAATGAGCAGTTCTTC
TRBJ1-6	NA	NA	TRBV6-6	CASGLGQESLHF	TGTGCCAGTGGTTTGGGGCAGGAATCCCTCCACTTT
TRBJ1-3	NA	few	TRBV2	CASSVSQGSTIYF	TGTGCCAGCAGTGTATCCCAGGGAAGCACCATATATTTT